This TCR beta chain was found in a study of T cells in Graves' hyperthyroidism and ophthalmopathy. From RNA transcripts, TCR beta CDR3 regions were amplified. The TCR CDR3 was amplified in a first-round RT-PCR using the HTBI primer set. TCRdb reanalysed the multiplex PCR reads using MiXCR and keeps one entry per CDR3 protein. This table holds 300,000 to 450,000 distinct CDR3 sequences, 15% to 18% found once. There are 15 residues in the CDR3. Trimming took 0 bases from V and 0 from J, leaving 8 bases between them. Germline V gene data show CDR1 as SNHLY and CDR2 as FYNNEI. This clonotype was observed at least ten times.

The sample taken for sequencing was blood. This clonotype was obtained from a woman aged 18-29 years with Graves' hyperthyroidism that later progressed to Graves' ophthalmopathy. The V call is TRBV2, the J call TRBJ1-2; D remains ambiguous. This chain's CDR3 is CASSEAERTNYGYTF. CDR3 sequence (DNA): TGTGCCAGCAGTGAAGCAGAAAGGACTAACTATGGCTACACCTTC.